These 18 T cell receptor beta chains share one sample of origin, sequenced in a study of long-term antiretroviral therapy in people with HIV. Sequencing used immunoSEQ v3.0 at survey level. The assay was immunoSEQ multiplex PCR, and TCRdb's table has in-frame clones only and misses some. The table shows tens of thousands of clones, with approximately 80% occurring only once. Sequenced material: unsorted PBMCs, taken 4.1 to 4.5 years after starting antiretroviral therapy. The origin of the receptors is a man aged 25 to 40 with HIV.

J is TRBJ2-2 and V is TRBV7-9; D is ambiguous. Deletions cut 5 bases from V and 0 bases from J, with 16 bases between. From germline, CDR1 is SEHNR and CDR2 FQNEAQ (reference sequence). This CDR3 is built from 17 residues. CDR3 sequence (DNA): TGTGCCAGCAGCGCCGCTTGGCGGAGCGCGAACACCGGGGAGCTGTTTTTT. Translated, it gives CASSAAWRSANTGELFF.

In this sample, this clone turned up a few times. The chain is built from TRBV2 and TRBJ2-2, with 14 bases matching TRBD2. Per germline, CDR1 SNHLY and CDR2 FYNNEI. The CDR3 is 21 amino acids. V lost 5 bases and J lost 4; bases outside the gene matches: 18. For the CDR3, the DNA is TGTGCCAGCAGTCCCCGTGGGGTCGAGACTAGCGGGAGGGCAGGCACCGGGGAGCTGTTTTTT. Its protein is CASSPRGVETSGRAGTGELFF.

The CDR3 is CASTPLGTPQREKLFF. DNA for the CDR3: TGTGCCAGCACCCCCCTCGGGACCCCACAGCGGGAAAAACTGTTTTTT. The chain combines TRBV28 with TRBJ1-4, with a weak D call TRBD1 (5 bases). V dropped 7 bases and J dropped 8 bases, with 23 bases sitting between them. CDR1 and CDR2 (germline): MDHEN, SYDVKM. This CDR3 spans 16 amino acids.

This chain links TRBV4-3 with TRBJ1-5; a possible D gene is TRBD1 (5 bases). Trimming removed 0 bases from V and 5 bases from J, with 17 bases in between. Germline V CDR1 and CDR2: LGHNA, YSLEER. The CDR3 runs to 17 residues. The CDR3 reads CASSQEASAGSHQPQHF. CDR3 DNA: TGCGCCAGCAGCCAAGAAGCTTCGGCAGGGAGTCATCAGCCCCAGCATTTT.

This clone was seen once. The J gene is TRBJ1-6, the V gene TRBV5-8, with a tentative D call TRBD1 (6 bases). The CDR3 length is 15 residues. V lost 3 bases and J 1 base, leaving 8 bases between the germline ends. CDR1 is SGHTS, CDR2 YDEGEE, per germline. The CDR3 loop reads CASSSGQSYNSPLHF. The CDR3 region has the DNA TGTGCCAGCAGCTCCGGACAGTCCTATAATTCACCCCTCCACTTT. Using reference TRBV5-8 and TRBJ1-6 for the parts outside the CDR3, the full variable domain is EAGVTQSPTHLIKTRGQQATLRCSPISGHTSVYWYQQALGLGLQFLLWYDEGEERNRGNFPPRFSGRQFPNYSSELNVNALELEDSALYLCASSSGQSYNSPLHFGNGTRLTVT.

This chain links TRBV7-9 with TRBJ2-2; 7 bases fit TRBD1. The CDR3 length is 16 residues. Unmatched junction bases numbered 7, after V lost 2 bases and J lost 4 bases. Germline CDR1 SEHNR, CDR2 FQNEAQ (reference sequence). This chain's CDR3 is CASSLSRDSPTGELFF. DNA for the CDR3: TGTGCCAGCAGCTTAAGTAGGGACAGCCCCACCGGGGAGCTGTTTTTT.

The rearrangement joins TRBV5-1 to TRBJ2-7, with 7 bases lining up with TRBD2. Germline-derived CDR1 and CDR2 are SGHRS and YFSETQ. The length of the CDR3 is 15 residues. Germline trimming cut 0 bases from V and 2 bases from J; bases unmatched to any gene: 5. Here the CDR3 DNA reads TGCGCCAGCAGCTTGGTTCAAGCGGGGCCCTACGAGCAGTACTTC. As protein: CASSLVQAGPYEQYF.

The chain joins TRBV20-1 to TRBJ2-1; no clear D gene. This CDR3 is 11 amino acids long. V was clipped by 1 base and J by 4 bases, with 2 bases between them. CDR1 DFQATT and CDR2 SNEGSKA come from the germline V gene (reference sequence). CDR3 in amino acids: CSARVYNEQFF. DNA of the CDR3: TGCAGTGCTAGAGTGTACAATGAGCAGTTCTTC.

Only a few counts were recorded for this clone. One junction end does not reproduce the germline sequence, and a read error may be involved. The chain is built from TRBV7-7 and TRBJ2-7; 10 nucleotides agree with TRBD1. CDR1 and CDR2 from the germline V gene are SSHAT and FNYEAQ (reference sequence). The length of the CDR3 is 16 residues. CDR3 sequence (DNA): TGTGCTAGCAGCCCTAGCCCGGGACAGGGGATCCACGAGCAGTACTTC. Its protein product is CASSPSPGQGIHEQYF.

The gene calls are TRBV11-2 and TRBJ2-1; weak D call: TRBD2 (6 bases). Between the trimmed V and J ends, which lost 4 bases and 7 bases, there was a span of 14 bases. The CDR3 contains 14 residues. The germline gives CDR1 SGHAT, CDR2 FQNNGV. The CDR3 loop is CASSSGTGGNEQFF. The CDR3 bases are TGTGCCAGCAGCTCCGGGACTGGCGGGAATGAGCAGTTCTTC. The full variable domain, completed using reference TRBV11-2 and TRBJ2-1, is EAGVAQSPRYKIIEKRQSVAFWCNPISGHATLYWYQQILGQGPKLLIQFQNNGVVDDSQLPKDRFSAERLKGVDSTLKIQPAKLEDSAVYLCASSSGTGGNEQFFGPGTRLTVL.

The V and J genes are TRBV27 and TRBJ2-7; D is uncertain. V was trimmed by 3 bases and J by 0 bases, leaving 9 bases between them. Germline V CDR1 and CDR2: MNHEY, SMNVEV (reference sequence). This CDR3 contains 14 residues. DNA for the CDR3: TGTGCCAGCAGTTTTTTTATGGGCTCCTACGAGCAGTACTTC. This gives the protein CASSFFMGSYEQYF.

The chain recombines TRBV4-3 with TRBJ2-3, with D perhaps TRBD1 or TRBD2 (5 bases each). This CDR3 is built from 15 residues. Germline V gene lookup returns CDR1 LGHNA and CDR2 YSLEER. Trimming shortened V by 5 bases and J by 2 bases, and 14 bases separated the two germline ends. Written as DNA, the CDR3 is TGCGCCAGCAGCTTGTCGGGACGGACCACAGATACGCAGTATTTT. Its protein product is CASSLSGRTTDTQYF.

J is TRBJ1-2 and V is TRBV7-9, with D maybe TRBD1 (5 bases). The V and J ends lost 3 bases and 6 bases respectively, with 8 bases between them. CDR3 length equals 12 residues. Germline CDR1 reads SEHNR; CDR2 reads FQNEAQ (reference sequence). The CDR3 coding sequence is TGTGCCAGCAGCTTCGGGGGGGATGGCTACACCTTC. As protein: CASSFGGDGYTF.

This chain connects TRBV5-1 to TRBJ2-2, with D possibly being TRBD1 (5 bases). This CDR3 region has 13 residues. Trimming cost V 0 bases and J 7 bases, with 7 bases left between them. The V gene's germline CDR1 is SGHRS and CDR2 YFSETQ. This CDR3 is CASSLEGDGELFF. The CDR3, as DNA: TGCGCCAGCAGCTTGGAAGGGGACGGGGAGCTGTTTTTT. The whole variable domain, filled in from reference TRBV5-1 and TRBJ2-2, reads KAGVTQTPRYLIKTRGQQVTLSCSPISGHRSVSWYQQTPGQGLQFLFEYFSETQRNKGNFPGRFSGRQFSNSRSEMNVSTLELGDSALYLCASSLEGDGELFFGEGSRLTVL.

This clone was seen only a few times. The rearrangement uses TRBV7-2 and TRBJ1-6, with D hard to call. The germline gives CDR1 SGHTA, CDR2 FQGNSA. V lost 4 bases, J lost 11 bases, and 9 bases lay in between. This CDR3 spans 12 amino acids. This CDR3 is CASSSFMTPLHF. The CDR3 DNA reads TGTGCCAGCAGCTCTTTCATGACACCCCTCCACTTT. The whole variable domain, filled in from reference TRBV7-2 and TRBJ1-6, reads GAGVSQSPSNKVTEKGKDVELRCDPISGHTALYWYRQSLGQGLEFLIYFQGNSAPDKSGLPSDRFSAERTGGSVSTLTIQRTQQEDSAVYLCASSSFMTPLHFGNGTRLTVT.

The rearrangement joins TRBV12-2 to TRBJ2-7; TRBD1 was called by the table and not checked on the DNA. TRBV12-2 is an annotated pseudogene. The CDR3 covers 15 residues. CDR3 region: CASRLAGTVIYEQYF. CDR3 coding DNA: TGTGCAAGTCGCTTAGCGGGGACAGTTATCTACGAGCAGTACTTC.

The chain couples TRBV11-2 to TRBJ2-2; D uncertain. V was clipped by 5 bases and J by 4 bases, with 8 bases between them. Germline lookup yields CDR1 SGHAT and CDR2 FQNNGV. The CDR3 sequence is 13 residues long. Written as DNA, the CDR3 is TGTGCCAGCAGCAGTTGGGGCACCGGGGAGCTGTTTTTT. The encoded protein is CASSSWGTGELFF.

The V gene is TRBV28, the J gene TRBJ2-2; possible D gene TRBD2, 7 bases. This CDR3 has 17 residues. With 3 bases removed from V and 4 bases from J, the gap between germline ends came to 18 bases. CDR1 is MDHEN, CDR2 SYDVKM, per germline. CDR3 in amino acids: CASSLPLGEGVTGELFF. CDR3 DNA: TGTGCCAGCAGTTTGCCCCTCGGGGAGGGGGTCACCGGGGAGCTGTTTTTT.